The present T cell receptor beta chain was sequenced within a study of cytomegalovirus exposure and HLA in healthy donors. Donors consisted of healthy bone marrow donors. CDR1 is MNHEY and CDR2 is SVGAGI in the germline V gene. The V gene end was trimmed by 4 bases and the J gene end by 0 bases; junction bases not matched to a gene: 3. This CDR3 has 15 residues. This clone appeared once. The primer mix had 60 Vbeta and 13 Jbeta primers. The assay was immunoSEQ multiplex PCR, and TCRdb's table has in-frame clones only and misses some. The sample contains approximately 76,000 clones, about 80% of which appear only once.

The receptor comes from a man aged 25-45 years in good health and CMV-seronegative. The sequenced sample consisted of PBMCs. The V and J genes are TRBV6-5 and TRBJ2-3; 8 bases line up with TRBD2. The CDR3 nucleotides are TGTGCCAGCAGTTTTGAGCGGGGGAGCACAGATACGCAGTATTTT. The encoded protein is CASSFERGSTDTQYF.